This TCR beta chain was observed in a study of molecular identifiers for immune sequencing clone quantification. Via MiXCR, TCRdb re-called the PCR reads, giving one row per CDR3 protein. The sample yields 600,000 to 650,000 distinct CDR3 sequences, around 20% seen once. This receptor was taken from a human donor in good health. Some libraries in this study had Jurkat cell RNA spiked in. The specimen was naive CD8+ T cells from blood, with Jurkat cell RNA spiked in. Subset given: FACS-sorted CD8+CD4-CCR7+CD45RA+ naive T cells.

In DNA, the CDR3 is TGCGCCAGCAGCCCAGATTCAGTGAGCAGTCACTCCTACGAGCAGTACTTC. Protein sequence: CASSPDSVSSHSYEQYF. This chain joins TRBV4-3 and TRBJ2-7; D gene ambiguous. Deletions cut 4 bases from V and 0 bases from J, with 19 bases between. The CDR3 spans 17 residues. Germline V gene data show CDR1 as LGHNA and CDR2 as YSLEER.